This T cell receptor beta chain was retrieved from a study of cytomegalovirus exposure and HLA in healthy donors. Study-level points and caveats: According to reports, the classifier identified cytomegalovirus status with high specificity and sensitivity. Presence/absence comparisons presumed near-even sequencing depth among donors.

A word on this clone: Its cognate antigen is unknown.

The CDR3 spans 14 residues. V lost 4 bases, J lost 5 bases, and 7 bases stayed unmatched. From germline, CDR1 is MNHNS and CDR2 SASEGT. The PCR made use of 60 Vbeta and 13 Jbeta primers. Data came from immunoSEQ multiplex PCR; TCRdb stores just in-frame clones and leaves some out. This sample's table has 100,000 to 150,000 clones. This receptor was identified in a man in his thirties or forties in good health and CMV-seronegative. The chain has TRBV6-1 and TRBJ1-2, with 7 bases matching TRBD1. Sequencing used PBMCs. The chain's CDR3 is CASSVEGTAYGYTF. The CDR3 nucleotides are TGTGCCAGCAGTGTAGAGGGGACAGCATATGGCTACACCTTC.